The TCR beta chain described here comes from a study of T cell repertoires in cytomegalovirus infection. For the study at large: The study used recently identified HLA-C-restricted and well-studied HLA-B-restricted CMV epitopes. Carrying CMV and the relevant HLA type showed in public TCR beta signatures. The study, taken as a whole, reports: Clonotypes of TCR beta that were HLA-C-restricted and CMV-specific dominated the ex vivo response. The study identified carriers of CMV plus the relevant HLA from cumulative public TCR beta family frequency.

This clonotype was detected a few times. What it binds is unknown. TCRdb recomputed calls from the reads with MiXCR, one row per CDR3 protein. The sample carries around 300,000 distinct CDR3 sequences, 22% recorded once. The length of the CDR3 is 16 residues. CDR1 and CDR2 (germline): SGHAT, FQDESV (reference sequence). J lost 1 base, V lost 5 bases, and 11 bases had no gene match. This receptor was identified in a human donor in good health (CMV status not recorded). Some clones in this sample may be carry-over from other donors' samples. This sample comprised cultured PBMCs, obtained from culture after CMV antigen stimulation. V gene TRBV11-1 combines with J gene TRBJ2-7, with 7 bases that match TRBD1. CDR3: CASSDRDSFTSYEQYF. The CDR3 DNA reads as TGTGCCAGCAGCGACCGGGACAGCTTTACTTCCTACGAGCAGTACTTC.